Many counts were recorded for the clone carrying this T cell receptor beta chain. Diagnosis relied on clinical symptoms, serum thyroxine and TRAb, thyroid ultrasound and orbital computed tomography. The data derive from a study of T cells in Graves' hyperthyroidism and ophthalmopathy. RNA transcripts yielded amplified TCR beta CDR3 regions. Initially, a first-round RT-PCR of the TCR CDR3 employed the HTBI primer set. One entry per CDR3 protein, called by TCRdb with MiXCR from the multiplex PCR reads. The table has about 560,000 distinct CDR3 sequences, roughly 46% seen once. The TCR comes from a woman aged 18 to 35 with Graves' hyperthyroidism. What was sequenced was peripheral blood or thyroid tissue (not recorded which).

The CDR3 is CASRPTGVREEQYF. CDR3 sequence (DNA): TGTGCCAGCCGTCCCACAGGGGTACGAGAAGAGCAGTACTTC. The chain recombines TRBV7-2 with TRBJ2-7; 7 bases fit TRBD1. The CDR3 is 14 residues long. Germline assignment: CDR1 SGHTA and CDR2 FQGNSA. Trimming took 8 bases from V and 7 from J; bases not matched to a gene: 14.